The sequence of this TCR beta chain was determined in a study of cytomegalovirus exposure and HLA in healthy donors. About this clone: Its antigen is not identified.

Study-level findings and limits: Specificity for CMV antigens was confirmed in vitro for a few of the CMV-associated chains. Despite most TCR sequences being rare, some public TCRs occurred in many donors. Segments of the TCR beta V type were, in most cases, productive about 87% or about 30% of the time in an earlier analysis. CMV serostatus stood as the only immune exposure information on hand.

13 Jbeta primers and 60 Vbeta primers were used for the PCR. Produced via immunoSEQ multiplex PCR; TCRdb's table is partial and in-frame only. The repertoire holds 200,000 to 250,000 clones, around 89% seen once, with roughly 1% in the top ten. The TCR comes from a woman aged 18-29 years in good health and CMV-seronegative. The sequenced sample consisted of PBMCs.

CDR3 protein: CASSQGGTGPYEQYF. Here the CDR3 DNA reads TGCGCCAGCAGCCAAGGGGGGACAGGGCCCTACGAGCAGTACTTC. The chain has TRBV4-3 and TRBJ2-7, with 9 nucleotides matching TRBD1. Germline CDR1 LGHNA, CDR2 YSLEER. J was trimmed by 2 bases and V by 1 base; bases with no gene match: 3. The CDR3 has 15 amino acids.